This record concerns one TCR beta chain sequence. Its antigen is still unknown. This sample was included in a study of OX40 agonist ivuxolimab in advanced cancers. Study-wide results and limits: With doses of 0.1 to 3.0 mg/kg, CD4+ and CD8+ blood T cells had undergone clonal expansion by week 6. Some patients without response likewise showed low normalized clonal expansion.

Trimming removed 3 bases from V and 3 bases from J; junction bases left unmatched: 7. The length of the CDR3 is 15 residues. The V gene's germline CDR1 is LNHDA and CDR2 SQIVND (reference sequence). Baseline was the first blood sampling point, followed by cycle 4 day 1 and cycle 7 day 1. Sequenced by immunoSEQ multiplex PCR; TCRdb stores in-frame clones only, minus some. The profile shows tens of thousands of clones, approximately 86% of them singletons. The input for sequencing was CD4+ or CD8+ T cells sorted from blood, taken in a trial of the OX40 agonist ivuxolimab. This chain uses TRBV19 with TRBJ2-7; 8 bases are shared with TRBD1. This sequence was found in an adult with an advanced solid tumor such as melanoma, head and neck, liver or kidney cancer. CDR3 region: CASSMRTGPDYEQYF. CDR3 in DNA: TGTGCCAGTAGTATGCGGACAGGGCCGGACTACGAGCAGTACTTC.